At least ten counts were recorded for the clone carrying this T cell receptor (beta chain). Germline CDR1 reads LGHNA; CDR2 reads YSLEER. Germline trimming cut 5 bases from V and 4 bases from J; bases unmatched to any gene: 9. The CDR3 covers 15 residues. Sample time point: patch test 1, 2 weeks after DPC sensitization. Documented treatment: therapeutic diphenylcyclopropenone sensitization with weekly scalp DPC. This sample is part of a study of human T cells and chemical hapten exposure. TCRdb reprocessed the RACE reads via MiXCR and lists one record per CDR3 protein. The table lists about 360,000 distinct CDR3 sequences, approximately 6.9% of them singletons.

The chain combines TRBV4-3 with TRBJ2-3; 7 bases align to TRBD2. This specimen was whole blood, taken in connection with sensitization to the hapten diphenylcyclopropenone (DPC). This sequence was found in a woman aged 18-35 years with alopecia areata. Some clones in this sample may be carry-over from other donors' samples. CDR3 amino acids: CASSYTSDTSDTQYF. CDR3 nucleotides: TGCGCCAGCAGCTACACTAGCGATACGTCAGATACGCAGTATTTT.